Described below is a single T cell receptor (beta chain) sequence and its context. This clone appeared a few times. Which antigen it targets is not known. It has no much larger one-base neighbor in the sample; base qualities were not kept. The entire isolated RNA was reverse transcribed using the High Capacity cDNA Reverse Transcription Kit, and thus expressed TCRB transcripts were sequenced. Naive, central memory and regulatory T cell samples underwent deep immunoSEQ sequencing, averaging about 3.3 million total reads per sample. Sorted cells were lysed in RLT buffer and RNA was extracted with DNase-treated RNeasy Micro or Mini kits, depending on cell number. To prevent cross-contamination, every cell subset was processed on its own, while patient and healthy donor samples were processed together. TCRB sequences were amplified from cDNA with the immunoSEQ multiplex PCR, producing 87-bp fragments spanning the CDR3 region. Sequencing of the amplicons was done on the Illumina HiSeq platform. Per the source publication's procedure: PCR bias was corrected computationally using synthetic template baselines, and reads within Hamming distance 2 were collapsed, with unmergeable singletons discarded. Reads were aligned to IMGT to assign V, D and J genes, CDR3 length, and insertions or deletions at six rearrangement sites. Clonotype counts were normalized to sorted cell number within each subset before computing true diversity and Gini coefficients with the tcR R package. Repertoire sharing was quantified using the overlap coefficient calculated on TCRB nucleotide sequences. Imported from immuneACCESS, the table was reduced by TCRdb to in-frame sequences with V and J called. These copies leave out some clones; in studies compared against another copy, an unresolved V gene accounts for under half, and the cause of the remainder is not known. Clone size and V and J calls were adopted from that table, with D and trimming inferred from the DNA. The sample table lists about 160,000 clones, about 9% of them with a count of one. The biggest ten clones account for 0.7% of the sample.

The sample is drawn from a study of beta chain features in type 1 diabetes (dated by TCRdb to between 2018 and 2020). About the investigation overall: No differences in mean age, gender distribution, total cell number or subset yield were found between patients and healthy donors. A total of some 100,000,000 sorted cells were examined across all samples, and the number of cells per subset was strongly correlated with RNA yield. In the study, recently diagnosed type 1 diabetes patients and matched healthy donors were compared on the TCRB repertoires of their sorted circulating CD4+ T cell subsets. Regulatory and stem cell-like memory subsets were obtained from only 8 patients and about eight healthy donors, while naive and central memory subsets were obtained from all 28 donors.

Each donor gave one peripheral blood draw, approximately 0.11 L on average, collected into heparinised tubes. Using a panel that included CD45RO, CCR7, CD25, CD127, CD95 and CD27, naive, central memory, regulatory and stem cell-like memory CD4+ T cells were sorted on a BD FACSAria II. All sorted populations exceeded 95% purity. Right away, PBMCs were isolated by Lymphoprep density gradient centrifugation and were stained directly, with no culture step. To minimize batch effects, samples were stained and sorted in pairs, one healthy donor with one patient per experiment. The paper as a whole reports these results and caveats: Only small numbers of individuals were included in the HLA sub-analyses, which left unresolved whether HLA type had any influence on TCRB rearrangement. Shorter templates might be favored by PCR, yet because patient and control samples were amplified and corrected together, any such skew would affect both groups equally. Naive, central memory and regulatory TCRB repertoires appeared more similar among patients than among healthy donors. A moderate but significant shortening of TCRB CDR3 length was observed in type 1 diabetes patients in all four CD4+ subsets. Because cDNA rather than genomic DNA was sequenced, highly expressing activated cells could have been over-represented, although no difference in activation and CD3 levels was found between groups. At VDJ recombination sites, patients with type 1 diabetes made fewer insertions and deleted more nucleotides, a pattern implying thymic rearrangement abnormalities.

Sequences were obtained from central memory CD4+ T cells from blood. The receptor comes from a woman aged 25 to 45 with type 1 diabetes.

DNA sequence: TGCGCCAGCAGCCGAACAGGTGGCGCGAACACCGGGGAGCTGTTTTTT. This translates into CASSRTGGANTGELFF. The sequence links TRBV4-1 to TRBJ2-2, and perhaps TRBD1 as D gene, on 5 matching bases. As encoded in the germline V gene, CDR1 is MGHRA while CDR2 is YSYEKL. V drops 4 bases and J drops 0 bases, leaving 12 bases in between. The CDR3 measures 16 amino acids from cysteine to phenylalanine. Of all the DNA, just the CDR3 is kept, 48 bases in frame from base 1.